These T cell receptor beta chains were read from a single sample in a study of shared clonotypes between healthy human individuals. TCRdb's table, derived via immunoSEQ multiplex PCR, lists solely in-frame clones and lacks some. Of more than 2 million clones listed, just under 95% are singletons. The sequencing input was naive CD8+ T cells sorted from blood. The receptors were gathered from a man aged 18 to 29 in good health. CDR3s include the opening cysteine and the closing phenylalanine or tryptophan. The D gene is left open where the match is weak. Only part of the rows carry a size: once, few, many, or a class if the clone is expanded.

d_gene	v_gene	j_gene	abundance	CDR3aa	CDR3nt
TRBD1	TRBV9	TRBJ2-7	-	CASARGQGASYEQYF	TGTGCCAGCGCGAGAGGACAGGGGGCCTCCTACGAGCAGTACTTC
TRBD1	TRBV7-6	TRBJ2-7	-	CASSSGQGAYEQYF	TGTGCCAGCAGCTCCGGACAGGGGGCATACGAGCAGTACTTC
-	TRBV27	TRBJ2-1	-	CASSLSQYNEQFF	TGTGCCAGCAGCCTCTCCCAATACAATGAGCAGTTCTTC
-	TRBV9	TRBJ2-7	-	CASSVGGAGGPTGEQYF	TGTGCCAGCAGCGTAGGGGGAGCTGGGGGCCCTACGGGGGAGCAGTACTTC
TRBD1	TRBV5-1	TRBJ2-7	-	CASSEDRGFEQYF	TGCGCCAGCAGCGAGGACAGGGGGTTCGAGCAGTACTTC
-	TRBV28	TRBJ1-2	-	CASSLRAPNYGYTF	TGTGCCAGCAGCCTCAGGGCACCTAACTATGGCTACACCTTC
TRBD2	TRBV5-6	TRBJ2-7	-	CASSLGLAGSYEQYF	TGTGCCAGCAGCTTGGGACTAGCGGGATCCTACGAGCAGTACTTC
-	TRBV7-6	TRBJ2-7	-	CASSSTGHASGEQYF	TGTGCCAGCAGCTCGACGGGACACGCGTCTGGGGAGCAGTACTTC
TRBD1	TRBV5-1	TRBJ1-1	-	CASSPVPGQGPNTEAFF	TGCGCCAGCAGCCCCGTCCCGGGACAGGGTCCCAACACTGAAGCTTTCTTT
-	TRBV4-1	TRBJ2-1	-	CASSQDSANEQFF	TGCGCCAGCAGCCAAGATTCGGCTAATGAGCAGTTCTTC
-	TRBV12-5	TRBJ2-1	-	CASGYSGRAYNEQFF	TGTGCTAGTGGGTATAGCGGACGAGCCTACAATGAGCAGTTCTTC
-	TRBV27	TRBJ1-6	few	CASSLGSVARNSPLHF	TGTGCCAGCAGTTTAGGGTCCGTGGCTCGAAATTCACCCCTCCACTTT
TRBD1	TRBV30	TRBJ1-2	many	CAGGDRGYGYTF	TGTGCCGGAGGGGACAGGGGCTATGGCTACACCTTC
TRBD2	TRBV27	TRBJ2-2	once	CASSHGTSSPGELFF	TGTGCCAGCAGTCACGGGACTAGCAGTCCCGGGGAGCTGTTTTTT
TRBD2	TRBV27	TRBJ2-1	-	CASSPLAKREDGEQFF	TGTGCCAGCAGTCCCCTCGCGAAGCGGGAGGATGGTGAGCAGTTCTTC
-	TRBV15	TRBJ2-6	-	CATSRDKSGANVLTF	TGTGCCACCAGCAGAGATAAGTCTGGGGCCAACGTCCTGACTTTC
-	TRBV5-5	TRBJ2-7	once	CASSLDPHYEQYF	TGTGCCAGCAGCTTGGATCCCCACTACGAGCAGTACTTC
TRBD1	TRBV13	TRBJ2-1	-	CASSPGTEVQFF	TGTGCCAGCAGCCCCGGGACAGAGGTGCAGTTCTTC
-	TRBV9	TRBJ2-1	once	CASNKGRDNEQFF	TGTGCCAGCAACAAAGGCAGGGACAATGAGCAGTTCTTC
-	TRBV6-5	TRBJ2-1	once	CASSILDPYNEQFF	TGTGCCAGCAGCATTTTAGACCCCTACAATGAGCAGTTCTTC
TRBD1	TRBV18	TRBJ2-5	-	CASSRRDSLQETQYF	TGTGCCAGCTCACGACGGGACAGCTTACAAGAGACCCAGTACTTC
-	TRBV7-6	TRBJ2-1	once	CASSLSKANEQFF	TGTGCCAGCAGCTTATCCAAGGCCAATGAGCAGTTCTTC
-	TRBV27	TRBJ1-4	-	CASSSSGLAQKLFF	TGTGCCAGCAGTTCGTCCGGCCTTGCCCAAAAACTGTTTTTT
TRBD2	TRBV9	TRBJ2-7	-	CASSPGLAGARTDYEQYF	TGTGCCAGCAGCCCCGGACTAGCGGGAGCCCGTACAGACTACGAGCAGTACTTC
-	TRBV5-6	TRBJ1-5	-	CASSEYSNQPQHF	TGTGCCAGCAGCGAGTATAGCAATCAGCCCCAGCATTTT
-	TRBV29-1	TRBJ2-1	-	CSVEGASLKGNEQFF	TGCAGCGTTGAAGGGGCTAGCTTGAAGGGGAATGAGCAGTTCTTC
TRBD1	TRBV7-9	TRBJ1-1	-	CASSLVQGATEAFF	TGTGCCAGCAGCTTAGTTCAGGGGGCCACTGAAGCTTTCTTT
TRBD1	TRBV13	TRBJ2-5	-	CASSLGGTGEETQYF	TGTGCCAGCAGCTTAGGCGGGACAGGCGAAGAGACCCAGTACTTC
-	TRBV9	TRBJ2-7	-	CASSVEGREAYEQYF	TGTGCCAGCAGCGTAGAAGGCAGGGAGGCCTACGAGCAGTACTTC
TRBD1	TRBV19	TRBJ1-2	-	CASSKDLGQGYGYTF	TGTGCCAGTAGTAAGGACTTGGGACAGGGGTATGGCTACACCTTC
-	TRBV6-5	TRBJ1-6	once	CASSPQRGSPLHF	TGTGCCAGCAGTCCTCAGAGGGGATCACCCCTCCACTTT